This TCR beta chain originates from a study of metastatic and nonmetastatic thyroid tumors. Study overall: Repertoire comparisons spanned blood and tumor or nodule tissue from malignant and benign thyroid patients. Study-wide findings and caveats: It was reported that TCR beta diversity was significantly higher in malignant thyroid tumors than benign nodules, in blood and tumor.

There are many counts of this clone. Antigen unknown. None of the patients had undergone any treatment ahead of thyroid surgery. In the original analysis: The study's classifier, a distant-metastasis tool for papillary thyroid cancer, was built using CDR3 differences across clinicopathological groups. TCRdb reprocessed the PCR reads using MiXCR. The V and J calls reflect TCRdb's pipeline rather than the authors' work. The table has some 22,000 clones, about 16% seen once. The clonotype originates from a male donor with papillary thyroid cancer or a benign thyroid nodule (not recorded which). Some clones in this sample may be carry-over from other donors' samples. The material sequenced was blood.

DNA for the CDR3: TGTGCCAGCAGTTCCTACCTTCGCGACAGATTATGGGGAACCCCTAACTATGGCTACACCTTC. Protein product: CASSSYLRDRLWGTPNYGYTF. The chain carries TRBV28 and TRBJ1-2, with D perhaps matching TRBD1 (5 bases). The CDR3 has 21 residues. Germline V gene sequence: CDR1 MDHEN, CDR2 SYDVKM. Trimming removed 4 bases from V and 0 bases from J, with 30 bases in between.